The 10 T cell receptor beta chains given below trace back to one sample, sequenced in a study of identical twins. TCRdb reprocessed the 5' RACE reads via MiXCR and lists one record per CDR3 protein. The sample consists of around 530,000 distinct CDR3 sequences, 12% to 15% of them appearing once. These same data were also listed under a study on yellow fever vaccine responses in identical twins.

The sample comprised CD4+ T cells sorted from blood. Source of these receptors: a woman under 30 in good health.

This clonotype was seen more than once but under ten times. The chain carries TRBV5-4 and TRBJ2-5, with D hard to call. CDR1 and CDR2 (germline): SGHNT, YYREEE (reference sequence). The CDR3 runs to 15 residues. Trimming took 0 bases from V and 0 from J, leaving 9 bases between them. The DNA of the CDR3 is TGTGCCAGCAGCTTGGGAGCTGGGAACCAAGAGACCCAGTACTTC. The encoded protein is CASSLGAGNQETQYF.

The chain has TRBV29-1 and TRBJ2-5; no clear D gene. The CDR3 totals 14 residues. Trimming removed 4 bases from V and 4 bases from J, with 16 bases in between. Per germline, CDR1 SQVTM and CDR2 ANQGSEA. CDR3 sequence reads: CSVGPYQVRETQYF. CDR3 DNA: TGCAGCGTTGGCCCCTACCAAGTGCGAGAGACCCAGTACTTC. Drawing the rest from reference TRBV29-1 and TRBJ2-5, the complete variable domain is SAVISQKPSRDICQRGTSLTIQCQVDSQVTMMFWYRQQPGQSLTLIATANQGSEATYESGFVIDKFPISRPNLTFSTLTVSNMSPEDSSIYLCSVGPYQVRETQYFGPGTRLLVL.

The chain carries TRBV5-1 and TRBJ2-2; D might be TRBD1 (6 bases). Between the trimmed V and J ends, which lost 5 bases and 0 bases, there was a span of 11 bases. From germline, CDR1 is SGHRS and CDR2 YFSETQ. The CDR3 is made up of 15 amino acids. CDR3 sequence: CASSNPGANTGELFF. CDR3 sequence (DNA): TGCGCCAGCAGTAATCCAGGGGCGAACACCGGGGAGCTGTTTTTT.

This clonotype was counted many times. The chain has TRBV12-3 or TRBV12-4 and TRBJ2-1, with 7 bases identical to TRBD2. Trimming took 4 bases from V and 4 from J; bases not matched to a gene: 4. The CDR3 sequence is 14 residues long. The CDR3 sequence is CASSWASGYNEQFF. CDR3 sequence (DNA): TGTGCCAGCAGTTGGGCTAGCGGATACAATGAGCAGTTCTTC.

There are a few counts of this clonotype. The chain employs TRBV12-3 or TRBV12-4 and TRBJ2-7; TRBD1 is a possible D gene (6 bases). V gave up 3 bases and J gave up 6 bases, with 12 bases separating them. The CDR3 contains 13 residues. The CDR3 bases are TGTGCCAGCAGTTTCAACAGGGTTGGCGAGCAGTACTTC. It encodes CASSFNRVGEQYF.

This clonotype was detected a few times. J is TRBJ2-1 and V is TRBV11-2, with 9 bases that match TRBD2. Per germline, CDR1 SGHAT and CDR2 FQNNGV. Germline trimming cut 5 bases from V and 7 bases from J; bases unmatched to any gene: 15. This CDR3 is built from 17 residues. The CDR3: CASSPDVSGSIMNEQFF. CDR3 in DNA: TGTGCCAGCAGCCCGGACGTTAGCGGGAGTATTATGAATGAGCAGTTCTTC.

This clonotype was seen only a few times. This chain uses TRBV5-1 with TRBJ2-7; tentative D call: TRBD1 (6 bases). V lost 4 bases, J lost 0 bases, and 14 bases lay in between. CDR1 is SGHRS and CDR2 is YFSETQ in the germline V gene. The CDR3 is 15 residues long. CDR3 nucleotides: TGCGCCAGCAGCCTGAGGACAGACAGCTCCTACGAGCAGTACTTC. Protein sequence: CASSLRTDSSYEQYF.

This rearrangement joins TRBV18 to TRBJ2-2; 7 bases line up with TRBD1. V lost 4 bases and J lost 1; bases outside the gene matches: 9. Germline CDR1 reads KGHSH; CDR2 reads LQKENI. CDR3 size: 17 residues. CDR3 coding DNA: TGTGCCAGCTCACTACTCACAGGGGTCGAGAACACCGGGGAGCTGTTTTTT. Its protein is CASSLLTGVENTGELFF.

This clonotype has only a few counts. This chain links TRBV12-3 or TRBV12-4 with TRBJ1-3; D not certain. The V end was cut by 7 bases, the J end by 2 bases, with 15 bases between. CDR3 size: 15 residues. The CDR3 bases are TGTGCCAGCACCCAAAGGGTTGGACCTGGAAACACCATATATTTT. This sequence encodes CASTQRVGPGNTIYF.

In this sample, this clonotype turned up a few times. J is TRBJ1-1 and V is TRBV6-1; D unresolved. CDR1 and CDR2 (germline): MNHNS, SASEGT. V dropped 2 bases and J dropped 5 bases, with 15 bases sitting between them. This CDR3 has 15 residues. Here the CDR3 reads CASSERVWRGTEAFF. Written as DNA, the CDR3 is TGTGCCAGCAGTGAAAGAGTGTGGAGAGGAACTGAAGCTTTCTTT.